Reported below is one T cell receptor beta chain. What it binds is unknown. This sample was taken from a study of CD8 T cells in ankylosing spondylitis. Study-wide results and limits: Blood of patients with ankylosing spondylitis appeared to be characterized by a TCR beta motif of eight highly homologous variants.

TCRdb called the 5' RACE reads again in MiXCR, with one record for every CDR3 protein. The table includes more than 600,000 distinct CDR3 sequences, over 15% detected once. CDR1 and CDR2 from the germline V gene are SEHNR and FQNEAQ (reference sequence). The CDR3 contains 15 residues. With V trimmed by 5 bases and J by 6 bases, 10 bases remained unmatched. The specimen sequenced was blood, either unsorted or a sorted T cell fraction (not recorded which). The TCR originated in a male donor with ankylosing spondylitis. The chain carries TRBV7-9 and TRBJ2-3; 8 bases are shared with TRBD1. CDR3 DNA: TGTGCCAGCAGCCCAACTGACAGGGGATTTGATACGCAGTATTTT. Amino acid sequence: CASSPTDRGFDTQYF.